This T cell receptor beta chain is from a study of CD8 T cells in Susac syndrome. The overall study: When their blood was taken, patients with Susac syndrome were therapy-naive, taking corticosteroids, or taking intravenous immunoglobulin alone. Findings and limits, study-wide: Susac-specific public clones numbered approximately 15 in total CD8+ repertoires (and roughly five in CD8+ TEMRA repertoires).

Germline loops: CDR1 SGHVS, CDR2 FNYEAQ. CDR3 length: 14 residues. Trimming took off 5 bases at V and 6 bases at J, with 17 bases between the two ends. The authors reverse transcribed 0.5 to 1 ug RNA with random hexamers. MiXCR, run by TCRdb on the immunoSEQ multiplex PCR reads, gives a single entry per CDR3 protein. The sample carries tens of thousands of distinct CDR3 sequences, roughly 92% recorded once. In the case of this clonotype: What it binds is unknown.

TCR beta sequencing was performed on blood CD8+ and CD4+ T cells. The V and J genes are TRBV7-6 and TRBJ2-7; a weak D match, TRBD2 (5 bases). Sample: CD8+ T cells from PBMCs. This clonotype originated in a human donor with Susac syndrome. The CDR3 DNA reads TGTGCCAGCAGCCCTCTTGGGGAGCGGAGCGAGCAGTACTTC. It is translated as CASSPLGERSEQYF.